The entry that follows covers one T cell receptor beta chain sequence. Each TCR library used roughly 510 ng of total RNA and a linear amplification protocol. In TCRdb, the reads were re-called with MiXCR into one record per CDR3 protein. The sample contains some 190,000 distinct CDR3 sequences, 65% to 80% of which appear only once. The data were taken from a study of healthy donors' naive CD4 and CD8 T cells. This CDR3 spans 16 amino acids. Trimming removed 0 bases from V and 7 bases from J; junction bases left unmatched: 13. From germline, CDR1 is DFQATT and CDR2 SNEGSKA (reference sequence). The TCR comes from a pool of human donors in good health; the sample pools cells from several healthy donors. Sample: naive CD4+ and CD8+ T cells sorted from blood, pooled from several donors. The chain recombines TRBV20-1 with TRBJ2-7; TRBD1 matches at 9 bases. The CDR3 region is CSARERLRTGVREQYF. For the CDR3, the DNA is TGCAGTGCTAGAGAAAGGTTGCGGACAGGGGTGCGGGAGCAGTACTTC.